This T cell receptor beta chain derives from a study of post-analysis software for immune sequencing data. General study findings and limits: Four or five TRBV segments, TRBV5-6, TRBV5-1 and TRBV20-1 among them, were found more frequent in patients than controls.

Unique molecular identifiers tagged the TCR beta cDNA libraries. TCRdb reanalysed the PCR reads using MiXCR and keeps one entry per CDR3 protein. This table holds fewer than 900,000 distinct CDR3 sequences, just over 45% found once. This clonotype has ten or more counts. No antigen is known for it. The CDR3 contains 13 residues. Trimming removed 7 bases at V and 3 bases at J, with 12 bases between. Germline lookup yields CDR1 MNHEY and CDR2 SVGAGI. The chain couples TRBV6-5 to TRBJ1-2; D may be TRBD1 (6 bases). This receptor was taken from a girl under 18 with multiple sclerosis. Specimen: blood. The CDR3 sequence: CASKTEGDYGYTF. As DNA, the CDR3 is TGTGCCAGCAAGACGGAGGGGGACTATGGCTACACCTTC.